This TCR beta chain was identified in a study of T-cell reconstitution after alpha-beta-depleted transplantation in children. Regarding the study as a whole: There were reportedly several hundred expanded graft clones from which alpha-beta T cells came about two months after transplant. T-cell counts and diversity at one year post-transplant came mainly from newly produced T cells. Surviving recipient cells, namely T cells and thymic progenitors, were the source of high day-60 TCRbeta diversity in some patients.

TCRbeta library construction was performed incorporating unique molecular identifiers. MiXCR, run by TCRdb on the PCR reads, gives a single entry per CDR3 protein. The sample carries 330,000 or so distinct CDR3 sequences, nearly 8% recorded once. This clonotype was seen a handful of times. The antigen is not known. Trimming took 1 base from V and 5 from J; bases not matched to a gene: 2. The CDR3 runs 14 residues. CDR1 and CDR2 from the germline V gene are SGHKS and YYEKEE (reference sequence). This TCR derives from a female patient between 2 and 15 years old who had a stem cell transplant for Fanconi anemia, so the T cells may come from the graft donor. This specimen consisted of peripheral blood, obtained 360 days after TCRalphabeta/CD19-depleted stem cell transplant. The rearrangement links TRBV5-5 to TRBJ1-5; 8 bases agree with TRBD1. The CDR3 DNA reads TGTGCCAGCAGCTTGACGACAGGGGATCAGCCCCAGCATTTT. Its translation: CASSLTTGDQPQHF. Full variable domain (missing parts from reference TRBV5-5 and TRBJ1-5): DAGVTQSPTHLIKTRGQQVTLRCSPISGHKSVSWYQQVLGQGPQFIFQYYEKEERGRGNFPDRFSARQFPNYSSELNVNALLLGDSALYLCASSLTTGDQPQHFGDGTRLSIL.